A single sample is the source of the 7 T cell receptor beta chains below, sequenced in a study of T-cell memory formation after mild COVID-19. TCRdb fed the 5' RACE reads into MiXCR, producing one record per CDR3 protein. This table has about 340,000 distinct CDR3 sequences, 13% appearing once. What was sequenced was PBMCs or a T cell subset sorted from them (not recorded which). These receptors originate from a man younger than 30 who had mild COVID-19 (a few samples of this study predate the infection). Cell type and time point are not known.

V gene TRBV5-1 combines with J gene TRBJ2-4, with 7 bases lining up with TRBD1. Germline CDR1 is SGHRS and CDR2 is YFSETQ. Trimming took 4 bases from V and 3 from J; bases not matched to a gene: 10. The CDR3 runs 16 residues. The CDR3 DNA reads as TGCGCCAGCAGCCCTCGACAGGGCTCCTACAAAAACATTCAGTACTTC. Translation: CASSPRQGSYKNIQYF. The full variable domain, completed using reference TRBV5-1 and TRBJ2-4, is KAGVTQTPRYLIKTRGQQVTLSCSPISGHRSVSWYQQTPGQGLQFLFEYFSETQRNKGNFPGRFSGRQFSNSRSEMNVSTLELGDSALYLCASSPRQGSYKNIQYFGAGTRLSVL.

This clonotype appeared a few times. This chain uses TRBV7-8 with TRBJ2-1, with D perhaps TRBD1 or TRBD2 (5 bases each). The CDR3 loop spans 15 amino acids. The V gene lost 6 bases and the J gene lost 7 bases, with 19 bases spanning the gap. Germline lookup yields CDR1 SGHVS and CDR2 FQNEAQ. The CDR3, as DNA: TGTGCCAGCAGAGAGGAGTCCGGGGCTTGGAATGAGCAGTTCTTC. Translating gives CASREESGAWNEQFF.

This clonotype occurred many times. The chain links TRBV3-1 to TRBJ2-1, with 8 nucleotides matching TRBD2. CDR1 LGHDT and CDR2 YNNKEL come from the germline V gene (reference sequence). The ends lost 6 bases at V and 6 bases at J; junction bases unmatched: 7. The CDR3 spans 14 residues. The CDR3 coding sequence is TGTGCCAGCAGGTATACCGGGACTAGCAATGAGCAGTTCTTC. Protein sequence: CASRYTGTSNEQFF.

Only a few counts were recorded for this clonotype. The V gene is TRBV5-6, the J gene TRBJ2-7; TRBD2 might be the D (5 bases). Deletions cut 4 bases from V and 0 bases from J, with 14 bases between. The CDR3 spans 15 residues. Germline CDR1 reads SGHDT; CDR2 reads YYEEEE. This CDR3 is CASSPLGRGSYEQYV. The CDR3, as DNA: TGTGCCAGCAGCCCCCTCGGACGGGGCTCCTACGAGCAGTACGTC.

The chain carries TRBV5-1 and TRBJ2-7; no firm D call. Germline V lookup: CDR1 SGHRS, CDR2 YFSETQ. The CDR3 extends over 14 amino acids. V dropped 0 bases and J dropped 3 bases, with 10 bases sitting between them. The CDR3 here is CASSLEWTNYEQYV. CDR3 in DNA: TGCGCCAGCAGCTTGGAATGGACGAACTACGAGCAGTACGTC.

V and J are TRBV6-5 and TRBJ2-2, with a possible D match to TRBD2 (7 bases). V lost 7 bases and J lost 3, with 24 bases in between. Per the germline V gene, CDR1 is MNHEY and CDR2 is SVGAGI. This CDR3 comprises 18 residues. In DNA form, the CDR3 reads TGTGCCAGCACCGTCCATGGGGGGGCGAGTCTCTACACCGGGGAGCTGTTTTTT. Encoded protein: CASTVHGGASLYTGELFF.

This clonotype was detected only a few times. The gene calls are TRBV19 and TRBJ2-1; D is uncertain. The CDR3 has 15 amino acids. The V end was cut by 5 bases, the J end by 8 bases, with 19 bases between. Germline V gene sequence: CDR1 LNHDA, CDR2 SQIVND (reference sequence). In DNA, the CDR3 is TGTGCCAGTAGTTTCGCTACTACAGTGATCGATGAGCAGTTCTTC. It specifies CASSFATTVIDEQFF.